This entry concerns a single TCR beta chain. This sample is part of a study of blood T cell repertoires in COVID-19. Study in general: Sample material is recorded as cDNA or gDNA derived from T cells, B-cell-depleted T cells, or PBMCs.

The Seattle patients joined while their infection was active and were tracked longitudinally afterward. The germline CDR1 and CDR2 sequences are KGHDR and SFDVKD. Trimming cost V 2 bases and J 6 bases; bases outside gene matches: 7. The CDR3 runs to 16 residues. Data came from immunoSEQ multiplex PCR; TCRdb stores just in-frame clones and leaves some out. Found here are 450,000 or so clones, around nine tenths of them singletons; the top ten hold 1.5% to 1.7%. The V call is TRBV24-1, the J call TRBJ2-1; 9 nucleotides align to TRBD2. Sequencing was carried out using peripheral blood. The TCR originated in a woman aged 40 to 55 with COVID-19, enrolled during active disease. The chain's CDR3 is CATSDSGLAGINEQFF. For the CDR3, the DNA is TGTGCCACCAGTGATTCGGGGCTAGCGGGGATCAATGAGCAGTTCTTC.